Listed below are T cell receptor beta chains from one sample, sequenced in a study of CD8+ T cells in alopecia areata. Profiling relied on immunoSEQ multiplex PCR, and the TCRdb table lists in-frame clones only, not all of them. The table includes about 130,000 clones, roughly 50% detected once. The sample here was CD4+ T cells sorted from blood, taken at week 0. Receptors were obtained from a human donor with alopecia areata. CDR3s include the opening cysteine and the closing phenylalanine or tryptophan. A D gene is named only where the DNA matches it firmly.

V: TRBV4-1
J: TRBJ2-1
D: TRBD2
CDR3: CASSQTSGGFSYNEQFF

V: TRBV10-3
J: TRBJ1-1
D: -
CDR3: CAISVSGGAGTEAFF

V: TRBV27
J: TRBJ1-6
D: TRBD1
CDR3: CASSPQGDYNSPLHF

V: TRBV6-5
J: TRBJ2-1
D: TRBD2
CDR3: CASSEGLAGYEQFF

V: TRBV7-9
J: TRBJ2-3
D: -
CDR3: CASSLGGEDTQYF

V: TRBV2
J: TRBJ2-6
D: -
CDR3: CASSGSGANVLTF

V: TRBV7-9
J: TRBJ2-1
D: -
CDR3: CASSPLIEQFF

V: TRBV25-1
J: TRBJ2-5
D: -
CDR3: CASRRGGQEETQYF

V: TRBV5-1
J: TRBJ2-2
D: TRBD2
CDR3: CASSFATSGGPNTGELFF

V: TRBV7-8
J: TRBJ1-5
D: -
CDR3: CASSLVVHQPQHF

V: TRBV5-6
J: TRBJ1-1
D: -
CDR3: CASSERETEAFF

V: TRBV5-6
J: TRBJ2-6
D: -
CDR3: CASSLEGSGANVLTF

V: TRBV29-1
J: TRBJ2-5
D: TRBD2
CDR3: CSGTSGDQETQYF

V: TRBV15
J: TRBJ1-2
D: -
CDR3: CATQPGAAGWRGYTF

V: TRBV7-9
J: TRBJ2-7
D: -
CDR3: CASSLERDRKGEQYF

V: TRBV30
J: TRBJ2-3
D: -
CDR3: CAWRLTWSTDTQYF

V: TRBV29-1
J: TRBJ2-7
D: TRBD2
CDR3: CSVAGTTTYEQYF

V: TRBV11-2
J: TRBJ2-5
D: -
CDR3: CASSLRGGQETQYF

V: TRBV2
J: TRBJ2-2
D: -
CDR3: CASSQGNTGELFF

V: TRBV20-1
J: TRBJ1-4
D: TRBD1
CDR3: CSALRDRLFF

V: TRBV7-9
J: TRBJ2-3
D: -
CDR3: CASSLSWGASDTQYF

V: TRBV14
J: TRBJ1-2
D: -
CDR3: CASSPDGNYGYTF

V: TRBV28
J: TRBJ1-6
D: -
CDR3: CASSISGSPLHF

V: TRBV5-1
J: TRBJ2-2
D: TRBD2
CDR3: CASSLTSGGAGELFF

V: TRBV2
J: TRBJ2-7
D: -
CDR3: CASSPPNNEQYF

V: TRBV18
J: TRBJ2-6
D: -
CDR3: CASSRGANVLTF

V: TRBV15
J: TRBJ2-4
D: TRBD1
CDR3: CATSERTDSGGRSKNIQYF

V: TRBV5-1
J: TRBJ2-1
D: TRBD1
CDR3: CASSFRTGYNEQFF

V: TRBV4-2
J: TRBJ2-2
D: TRBD1
CDR3: CASSQDSQGVEVGELFF

V: TRBV29-1
J: TRBJ2-5
D: -
CDR3: CSESSVQETQYF

V: TRBV7-8
J: TRBJ2-2
D: -
CDR3: CASLLYTGRGTGELFF

V: TRBV7-9
J: TRBJ2-7
D: -
CDR3: CASSSLGYEQYF

V: TRBV29-1
J: TRBJ2-5
D: TRBD1
CDR3: CSVGAGTGGEKTQYF

V: TRBV4-3
J: TRBJ1-1
D: -
CDR3: CASSQESGAEAFF

V: TRBV4-2
J: TRBJ2-3
D: -
CDR3: CASSQDLGGRGSDTQYF

V: TRBV7-9
J: TRBJ2-7
D: -
CDR3: CASSLDYSYEQYF

V: TRBV10-3
J: TRBJ1-1
D: -
CDR3: CAISVNVNTEAFF

V: TRBV2
J: TRBJ1-6
D: -
CDR3: CASRARMTGLPHF

V: TRBV4-3
J: TRBJ1-5
D: -
CDR3: CASSQEITVRGHQPQHF

V: TRBV6-6
J: TRBJ1-2
D: -
CDR3: CASSPSGVTGYTF

V: TRBV5-8
J: TRBJ2-7
D: TRBD2
CDR3: CASSSGTSGEKQYF

V: TRBV4-1
J: TRBJ2-5
D: -
CDR3: CASSQVTGTVGRETQYF

V: TRBV29-1
J: TRBJ2-2
D: -
CDR3: CSARVAGELFF

V: TRBV6-1
J: TRBJ1-1
D: -
CDR3: CASGGRGRTEAFF

V: TRBV27
J: TRBJ1-2
D: -
CDR3: CASRLRATSYGYTF

V: TRBV20-1
J: TRBJ1-2
D: -
CDR3: CSADPNYGYTF

V: TRBV7-2
J: TRBJ2-1
D: TRBD2
CDR3: CASSPHGTSGVGEQFF

V: TRBV30
J: TRBJ1-2
D: TRBD1
CDR3: CAWSLDRDNGYTF

V: TRBV28
J: TRBJ1-4
D: TRBD1
CDR3: CASIRDRANEKLFF

V: TRBV2
J: TRBJ2-3
D: -
CDR3: CASSEARGAISTDTQYF

V: TRBV19
J: TRBJ1-6
D: -
CDR3: CASSMVARYSPLHF

V: TRBV18
J: TRBJ2-7
D: -
CDR3: CASSPEQNSYEQYF

V: TRBV5-1
J: TRBJ1-1
D: -
CDR3: CASSWTTNTEAFF

V: TRBV2
J: TRBJ2-7
D: -
CDR3: CASSVGGYEQYF

V: TRBV7-8
J: TRBJ1-1
D: -
CDR3: CASSLVSSVEAFF

V: TRBV4-3
J: TRBJ1-1
D: -
CDR3: CASSQDWGNTEAFF

V: TRBV30
J: TRBJ1-4
D: -
CDR3: CAWKDWTATEKLFF